This note documents a single T cell receptor (beta chain) sequence. How the authors handled the data: The authors estimated nucleated cell counts from reference gene primer amplification. The protocol was immunoSEQ multiplex PCR, while the TCRdb copy is restricted to in-frame clones and leaves out a portion. Clone size and V and J calls were adopted from that table, with D and trimming inferred from the DNA. Here the sample spans under 350,000 clones, 65% to 90% being singletons. These data belong to a study of blood T cell repertoires in COVID-19. Whole-study context: Samples taken during acute and convalescent COVID-19 were collected in the United States, Italy and Spain. PBMCs, B-cell-depleted T cells, or T cells were the source of the cDNA or gDNA that made up the material.

The clonotype comes from a human donor in a cohort sampled during active COVID-19. The sample comprised peripheral blood.

The CDR3 spells CASRDGNTDTQYF. The CDR3 nucleotides are TGTGCCAGTAGGGACGGGAACACAGATACGCAGTATTTT. This chain links TRBV19 with TRBJ2-3, with D possibly matching TRBD2 (5 bases). In germline, CDR1 is LNHDA, CDR2 SQIVND (reference sequence). Deletions cut 6 bases from V and 2 bases from J, with 9 bases between. The CDR3 spans 13 residues.